This T cell receptor beta chain was identified in a study of T cells after yellow fever vaccination (dated by TCRdb to about 2019). With regard to the full study: Libraries from fractions with low cell numbers were prepared with the SMART-Seq v4 Ultra Low Input RNA kit. To track T-cell clones before and after primary and booster YFV17D yellow fever vaccination, bulk TCR alpha and beta repertoires were sequenced longitudinally. The cohort comprised two healthy male donors, one aged 18 to 29 and one aged 30 to 39 years. Bulk PBMC replicates and cell subsets were isolated from blood drawn at multiple timepoints before and after both primary and secondary immunization.

Study-wide conclusions, independent of this receptor: Because the study included only two donors, the extent to which the findings can be generalized is limited. Computational filtering was required because FACS-sorted repertoires could contain abundant contaminating clonotypes from the bulk population. Most clones expanded after primary vaccination (approximately 95% of CD4 and roughly 91% of CD8) were re-detected after the booster, suggesting that broad memory maintenance occurred. A small share of clonotypes was detected in both CD4 and CD8 compartments, with the overlap likely arising from convergent recombination. The secondary T-cell response was found to be weaker but faster than the primary response, with a peak reached on day 5 rather than on day 15.

Explained via the paper, the treatment or condition label denotes: live attenuated yellow fever vaccine strain. A standard Ficoll-Paque protocol was used to isolate PBMCs from peripheral blood. Dynabeads CD4 and CD8 positive selection kits were used to isolate CD4 and CD8 T-cell fractions. RNA was extracted with TriZol from bulk PBMCs, CD4 and CD8 fractions, and dextramer-positive and dextramer-negative fractions. The CDR1 and CDR2 encoded by the germline V gene (reference sequence) are MNHEY and SMNVEV. The V and J ends are trimmed by 5 bases and 0 bases, leaving 20 bases between them. Measured from the cysteine to the phenylalanine, the CDR3 is 18 residues long. The sequence is cut down to CDR3 DNA, 54 bases in frame from base 1. Synthesis of TCR cDNA relied on 5'RACE template switching, a step that introduced a universal primer site along with unique molecular identifiers. Priming of cDNA synthesis was performed from both the TCR alpha and TCR beta constant segments. Library amplification used two PCR steps, and the second PCR step added sample barcodes and sequencing adapters. Sequencing of the libraries was done on either Illumina HiSeq 2500 (2x100 bp) or NovaSeq (2x150 bp). In the source study's methods: Reads were demultiplexed and collapsed into UMI consensus sequences with MIGEC, and V(D)J alignment was performed with MiXCR. Using edgeR on replicate PBMC samples, clonotypes were called vaccine-responding if FDR was below 0.01 and the log2 fold change was above 5 up to day 15. Bulk clonotypes were assigned CD4 or CD8 identity according to which sequenced CD4 or CD8 repertoire held them at higher abundance. TCRdb ran its own pipeline on the public reads, namely fastp trimming at Q25 and MiXCR clone calling, and kept in-frame beta chains. Rows merge per CDR3 protein into single entries with the most common DNA and genes. Clone size and V and J calls follow TCRdb, not the original study. Within this sample are tens of thousands of distinct CDR3 sequences, with approximately 8% of them counted one time only. Roughly two fifths of the sample is taken by the ten largest.

In this sample, this clonotype turned up many times. Its antigen has not been determined. No clone much larger than this one lies a single base away; base qualities are absent. The sequence was collected from a man in his thirties or forties who received the YFV17D yellow fever vaccine. The sequence links TRBV27 to TRBJ2-1; the best D guess is TRBD2, with 5 bases matching. Source: CD8+ T cells sorted from PBMCs, taken on the day of the yellow fever booster vaccination. Read as DNA, the sequence is TGTGCCAGCAGTCCCCTGGCGGGTCTGGAAAACTCCTACAATGAGCAGTTCTTC. Protein translation: CASSPLAGLENSYNEQFF.